This T cell receptor beta chain stems from a study of cytomegalovirus exposure and HLA in healthy donors. Overall study: The same platform was used for the roughly 120 validation repertoires as for the approximately 670 first-cohort repertoires, as reported in a later analysis. Study conclusions and caveats: Most observed TCR sequences were rare, whereas some public TCRs were detected in many donors. The listing of fewer than 200 TCR beta chains classed them as cytomegalovirus-associated.

In the case of this clone: Antigen specificity is unknown.

The repertoire was sequenced with immunoSEQ multiplex PCR; TCRdb's copy has only in-frame clones and lacks some. Of 250,000 to 350,000 clones in the sample, roughly 87% were seen once. The CDR3 consists of 18 residues. Trimming left V 1 base short and J 7 bases short, with 25 bases between. CDR1 is LGHNA and CDR2 is YNFKEQ in the germline V gene. This chain uses TRBV4-2 with TRBJ1-2; TRBD1 might be the D (6 bases). The receptor was derived from a woman aged 25 to 39 in good health and CMV-seropositive. Sequences were obtained from PBMCs. DNA for the CDR3: TGTGCCAGCAGCCAAGGTCGTGAGGGGGGATTAACGGGTGCTGGCTACACCTTC. Protein: CASSQGREGGLTGAGYTF.